These T cell receptor beta chains were read from a single sample in a study of blood T cell repertoires in COVID-19. This table comes from immunoSEQ multiplex PCR, and its TCRdb copy is limited to in-frame clones, with some not included. This table has 380,000 or so clones, approximately 91% appearing once. Sequences were obtained from PBMCs or T cells enriched from blood (not recorded which). The source of these receptors is a woman aged 40 to 50 with acute COVID-19. CDR3s include the opening cysteine and the closing phenylalanine or tryptophan. The order of the fields is D gene, V gene, clone size, J gene, CDR3 protein, CDR3 DNA. The D gene is left open where the match is weak. Clone size is shown for a subset of rows, as once, few, many or a class of expanded clone.

.	TRBV18	.	TRBJ1-6	CASSLLGQSNSPLHF	TGTGCCAGCTCACTTCTGGGCCAATCTAATTCACCCCTCCACTTT
TRBD2	TRBV4-1	once	TRBJ2-7	CASSHVAGGAYEQYF	TGCGCCAGCAGCCATGTAGCGGGGGGAGCCTACGAGCAGTACTTC
.	TRBV19	.	TRBJ1-4	CASSTPTETNEKLFF	TGTGCCAGTAGTACGCCGACGGAGACTAATGAAAAACTGTTTTTT
.	TRBV10-3	.	TRBJ2-7	CAISEAQGYEQYF	TGTGCCATCAGTGAAGCTCAGGGGTACGAGCAGTACTTC
TRBD1	TRBV14	.	TRBJ1-3	CAIRQGVNTIYF	TGTGCCATCCGACAGGGCGTAAACACCATATATTTT
TRBD1	TRBV10-2	.	TRBJ1-2	CASSIPGQGKGGYTF	TGCGCCAGCAGTATTCCGGGACAGGGGAAGGGTGGCTACACCTTC
.	TRBV11-2	.	TRBJ2-2	CASSLHPGRDGELFF	TGTGCCAGCAGCTTACATCCGGGGAGAGACGGGGAGCTGTTTTTT
.	TRBV12-3/TRBV12-4	.	TRBJ2-1	CASTARDEQFF	TGTGCCAGCACTGCGCGGGATGAGCAGTTCTTC
.	TRBV2	few	TRBJ1-4	CASSGSPGHNEKLFF	TGTGCCAGCAGTGGCTCCCCTGGACATAATGAAAAACTGTTTTTT
.	TRBV10-2	.	TRBJ1-4	CASTDRMNEKLFF	TGCGCCAGCACTGACAGGATGAATGAAAAACTGTTTTTT
TRBD2	TRBV7-9	once	TRBJ2-1	CASTLLAGPYNEQFF	TGTGCCAGCACCCTCCTAGCGGGGCCTTACAATGAGCAGTTCTTC
TRBD1	TRBV5-1	.	TRBJ1-1	CASSGQGGTEAFF	TGCGCCAGCAGCGGACAGGGCGGCACTGAAGCTTTCTTT
TRBD1	TRBV11-2	.	TRBJ2-1	CASSAGTGARNEQFF	TGTGCCAGCAGCGCCGGGACAGGGGCTAGGAATGAGCAGTTCTTC
.	TRBV19	.	TRBJ2-5	CASSIMGPQETQYF	TGTGCCAGTAGTATTATGGGCCCCCAAGAGACCCAGTACTTC
.	TRBV18	.	TRBJ1-2	CASEDSSSYGYTF	TGTGCCAGCGAGGACAGTTCTAGCTATGGCTACACCTTC
.	TRBV6-6	.	TRBJ2-2	CASSYTATVTGELFF	TGTGCCAGCAGTTATACCGCGACAGTTACCGGGGAGCTGTTTTTT
.	TRBV3-1/TRBV3-2	.	TRBJ2-2	CASSQDKGVANTGELFF	TGTGCCAGCAGCCAAGATAAAGGGGTCGCGAACACCGGGGAGCTGTTTTTT
TRBD1	TRBV30	.	TRBJ1-2	CAWTNGQGAYYGYTF	TGTGCCTGGACTAACGGACAGGGTGCGTACTATGGCTACACCTTC
TRBD1	TRBV5-5	.	TRBJ2-7	CASSSKPGQEVQYF	TGTGCCAGCAGCTCAAAACCGGGACAGGAGGTGCAGTACTTC
.	TRBV2	.	TRBJ2-2	CASSDRRNTGELFF	TGTGCCAGCAGTGACAGGCGAAACACCGGGGAGCTGTTTTTT
.	TRBV5-1	.	TRBJ1-3	CASSLVGRGNTIYF	TGCGCCAGCAGCTTGGTCGGTCGGGGAAACACCATATATTTT
TRBD1	TRBV5-1	.	TRBJ1-1	CASSFGTGVGTEAFF	TGCGCCAGCAGCTTCGGGACAGGGGTGGGCACTGAAGCTTTCTTT
TRBD2	TRBV5-5	.	TRBJ2-1	CASSLAGTLAGSYNEQFF	TGTGCCAGCAGCCTGGCGGGAACTCTAGCGGGGTCCTACAATGAGCAGTTCTTC
.	TRBV15	.	TRBJ1-5	CATGRVLNQPQHF	TGTGCCACCGGCCGGGTCTTAAATCAGCCCCAGCATTTT
.	TRBV7-2	.	TRBJ2-7	CASSFEGAVEQYF	TGTGCCAGCAGCTTCGAGGGAGCGGTCGAGCAGTACTTC
TRBD1	TRBV6-5	.	TRBJ1-2	CASGTGTAKNYGYTF	TGTGCCAGCGGAACCGGGACAGCGAAAAACTATGGCTACACCTTC
.	TRBV20-1	.	TRBJ2-7	CSASARYEQYF	TGCAGTGCTAGTGCCCGGTACGAGCAGTACTTC